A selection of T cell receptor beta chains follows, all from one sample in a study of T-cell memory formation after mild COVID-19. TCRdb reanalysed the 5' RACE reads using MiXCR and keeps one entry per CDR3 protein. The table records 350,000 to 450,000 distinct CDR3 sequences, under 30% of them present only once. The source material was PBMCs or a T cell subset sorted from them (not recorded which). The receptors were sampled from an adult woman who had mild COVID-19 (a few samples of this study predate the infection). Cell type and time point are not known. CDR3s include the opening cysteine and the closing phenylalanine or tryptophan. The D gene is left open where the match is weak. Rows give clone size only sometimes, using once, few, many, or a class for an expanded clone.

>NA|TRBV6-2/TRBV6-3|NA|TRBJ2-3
CASSYGPPDTQYF
TGTGCCAGCAGTTACGGTCCCCCGGATACGCAGTATTTT
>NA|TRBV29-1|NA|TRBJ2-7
CSVEGKRASEQYF
TGCAGCGTTGAGGGGAAAAGGGCATCCGAGCAGTACTTC
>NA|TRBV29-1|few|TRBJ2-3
CSGSPRVGGTQYF
TGCAGCGGCTCCCCCAGGGTCGGGGGTACGCAGTATTTT
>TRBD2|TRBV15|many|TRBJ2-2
CATSRDQAGGPNTGELFF
TGTGCCACCAGCAGAGATCAAGCGGGGGGCCCGAACACCGGGGAGCTGTTTTTT
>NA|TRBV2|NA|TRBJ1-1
CASSDRLNTEAFF
TGTGCCAGCAGTGATAGGTTGAACACTGAAGCTTTCTTT
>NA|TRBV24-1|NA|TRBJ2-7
CATGGDSYEQYF
TGTGCCACTGGAGGGGATTCCTACGAGCAGTACTTC
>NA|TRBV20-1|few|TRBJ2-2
CSARPGRGHTGELFF
TGCAGTGCTAGGCCTGGGAGAGGGCACACCGGGGAGCTGTTTTTT
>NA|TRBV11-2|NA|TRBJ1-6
CASSLTAGEGSPLHF
TGTGCCAGCAGCTTAACAGCAGGGGAGGGTTCACCCCTCCACTTT
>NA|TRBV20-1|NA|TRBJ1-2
CSARGGVSYGYTF
TGCAGTGCTAGAGGCGGGGTTAGTTATGGCTACACCTTC
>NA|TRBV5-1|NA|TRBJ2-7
CASSAAPSYEQYF
TGCGCCAGCAGCGCGGCCCCCTCCTACGAGCAGTACTTC
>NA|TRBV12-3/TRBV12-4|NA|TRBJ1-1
CASRGDTEAFF
TGTGCCAGCCGGGGAGACACTGAAGCTTTCTTT
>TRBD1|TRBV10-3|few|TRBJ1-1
CAISEDRANTEAFF
TGTGCCATCAGCGAAGACAGGGCAAACACTGAAGCTTTCTTT
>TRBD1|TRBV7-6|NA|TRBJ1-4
CASRAGGQEKLFF
TGTGCCAGCAGAGCAGGGGGCCAGGAAAAACTGTTTTTT
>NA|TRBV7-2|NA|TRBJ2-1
CASSLHNEQFF
TGTGCCAGCAGCCTCCACAATGAGCAGTTCTTC